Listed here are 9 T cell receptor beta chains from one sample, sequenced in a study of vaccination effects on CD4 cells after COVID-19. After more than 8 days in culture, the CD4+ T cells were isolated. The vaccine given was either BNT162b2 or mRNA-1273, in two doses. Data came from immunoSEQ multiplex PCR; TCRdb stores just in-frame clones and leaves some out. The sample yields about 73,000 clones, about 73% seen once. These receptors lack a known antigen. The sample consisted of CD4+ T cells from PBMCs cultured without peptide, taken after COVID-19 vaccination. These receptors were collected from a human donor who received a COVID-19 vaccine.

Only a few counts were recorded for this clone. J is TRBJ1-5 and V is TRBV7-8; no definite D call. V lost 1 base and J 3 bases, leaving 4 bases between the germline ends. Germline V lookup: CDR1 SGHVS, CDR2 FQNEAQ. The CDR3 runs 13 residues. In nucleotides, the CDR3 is TGTGCCAGCAGCTTAGTATACAATCAGCCCCAGCATTTT. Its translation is CASSLVYNQPQHF. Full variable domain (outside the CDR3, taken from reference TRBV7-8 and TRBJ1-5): GAGVSQSPRYKVAKRGQDVALRCDPISGHVSLFWYQQALGQGPEFLTYFQNEAQLDKSGLPSDRFFAERPEGSVSTLKIQRTQQEDSAVYLCASSLVYNQPQHFGDGTRLSIL.

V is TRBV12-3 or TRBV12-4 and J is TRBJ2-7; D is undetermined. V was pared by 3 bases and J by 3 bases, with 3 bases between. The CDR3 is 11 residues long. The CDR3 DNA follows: TGTGCCAGCAGTTTCCTCTACGAGCAGTACGTC. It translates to CASSFLYEQYV.

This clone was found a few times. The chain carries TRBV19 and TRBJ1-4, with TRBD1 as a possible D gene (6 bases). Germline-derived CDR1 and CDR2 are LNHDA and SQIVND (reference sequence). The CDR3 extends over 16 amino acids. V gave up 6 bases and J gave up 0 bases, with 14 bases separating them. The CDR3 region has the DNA TGTGCCAGTAGAGCCGGGGAGGGGGCAACTAATGAAAAACTGTTTTTT. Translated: CASRAGEGATNEKLFF.

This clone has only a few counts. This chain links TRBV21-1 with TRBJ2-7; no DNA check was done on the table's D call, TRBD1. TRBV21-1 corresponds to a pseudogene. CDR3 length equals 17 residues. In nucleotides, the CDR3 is TGTGCCAGCAGCACAACCACCGGGACAGGGAAAACACCCGAGCAGTACGTC. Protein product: CASSTTTGTGKTPEQYV.

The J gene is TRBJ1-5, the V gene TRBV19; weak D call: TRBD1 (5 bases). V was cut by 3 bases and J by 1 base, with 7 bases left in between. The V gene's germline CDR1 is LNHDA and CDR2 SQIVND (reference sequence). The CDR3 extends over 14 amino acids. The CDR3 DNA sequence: TGTGCCAGTAGTATCCGGGACAGCAATCAGCCCCAGCATTTT. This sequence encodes CASSIRDSNQPQHF.

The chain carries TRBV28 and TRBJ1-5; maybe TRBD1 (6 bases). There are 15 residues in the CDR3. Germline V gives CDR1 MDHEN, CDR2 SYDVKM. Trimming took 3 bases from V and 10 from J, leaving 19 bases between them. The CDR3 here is CASSFSREEGGPQHF. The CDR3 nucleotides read TGTGCCAGCAGTTTTAGTAGGGAGGAGGGGGGCCCCCAGCATTTT. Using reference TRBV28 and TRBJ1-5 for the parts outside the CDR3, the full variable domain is DVKVTQSSRYLVKRTGEKVFLECVQDMDHENMFWYRQDPGLGLRLIYFSYDVKMKEKGDIPEGYSVSREKKERFSLILESASTNQTSMYLCASSFSREEGGPQHFGDGTRLSIL.

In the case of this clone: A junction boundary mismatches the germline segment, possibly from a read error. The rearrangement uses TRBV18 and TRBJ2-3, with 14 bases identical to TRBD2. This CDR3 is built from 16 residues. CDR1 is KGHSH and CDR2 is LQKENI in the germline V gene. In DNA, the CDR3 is TGTGCCAGCTCACCGGGACTAGCGGGGGCTGTGCTCCCACCCATTTTT. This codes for CASSPGLAGAVLPPIF.

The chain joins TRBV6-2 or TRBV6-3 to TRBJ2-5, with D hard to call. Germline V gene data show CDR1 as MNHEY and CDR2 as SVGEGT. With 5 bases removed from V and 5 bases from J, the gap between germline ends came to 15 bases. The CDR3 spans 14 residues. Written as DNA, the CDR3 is TGTGCCAGCAGTGGGCCGCAGGAAAGGGAGACCCAGTACTTC. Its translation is CASSGPQERETQYF.

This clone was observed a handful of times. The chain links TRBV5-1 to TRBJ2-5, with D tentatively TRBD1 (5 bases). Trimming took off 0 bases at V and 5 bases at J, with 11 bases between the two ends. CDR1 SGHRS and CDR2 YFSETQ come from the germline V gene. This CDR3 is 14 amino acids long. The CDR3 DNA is TGCGCCAGCAGCTTGGGCGCAGGGATGGAGACCCAGTACTTC. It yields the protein CASSLGAGMETQYF.